This entry describes one T cell receptor beta chain. TCRdb's copy holds only in-frame clones and misses some; the assay was immunoSEQ multiplex PCR. The sample contains 220,000 or so clones, around 87% of which appear only once. J gave up 7 bases and V 0 bases, and 10 bases lay outside the gene matches. CDR1 is GTSNPN and CDR2 is SVGIG in the germline V gene (reference sequence). The CDR3 runs 15 residues. This entry comes from a study of cytomegalovirus exposure and HLA in healthy donors. This TCR was sampled from a woman aged 18-30 years in good health and CMV-seropositive. The V gene is TRBV30, the J gene TRBJ2-3, with 7 bases matching TRBD2. Source material: PBMCs. CDR3 sequence reads: CAWSVGAGDVYTQYF. CDR3 DNA sequence: TGTGCCTGGAGTGTAGGCGCGGGAGATGTATATACGCAGTATTTT.